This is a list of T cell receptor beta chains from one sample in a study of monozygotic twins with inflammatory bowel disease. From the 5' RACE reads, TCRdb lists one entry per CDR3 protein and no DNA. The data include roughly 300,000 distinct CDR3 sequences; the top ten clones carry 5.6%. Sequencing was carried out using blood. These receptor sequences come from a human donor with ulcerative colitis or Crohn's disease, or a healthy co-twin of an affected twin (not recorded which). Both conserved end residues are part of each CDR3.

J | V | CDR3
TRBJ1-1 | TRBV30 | CAWSVYGNTEAFF
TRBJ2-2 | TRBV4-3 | CASRVSGGTGELFF
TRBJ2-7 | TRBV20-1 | CSALSHQGVSYEQYF
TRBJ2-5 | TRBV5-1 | CASKTGVFETQYF
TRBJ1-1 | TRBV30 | CAWCSTMGARDTEAFF
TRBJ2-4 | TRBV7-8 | CASSFVTSGAPVVKNIQYF
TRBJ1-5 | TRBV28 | CASSLPRGVGNQPQHF
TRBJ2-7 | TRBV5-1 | CASSLYQAKNEQYF
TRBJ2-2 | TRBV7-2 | CASTFNSGRITGELFF
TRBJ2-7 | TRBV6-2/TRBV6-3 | CASSPTDSYEQYF
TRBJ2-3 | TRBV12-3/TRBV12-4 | CASKLRGLGGSADTQYF
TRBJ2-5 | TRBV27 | CASNKDRYQETQYF
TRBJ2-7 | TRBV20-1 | CSASRSQATYEQYF
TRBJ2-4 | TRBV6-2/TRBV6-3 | CASSYSTGGSKNIQYF
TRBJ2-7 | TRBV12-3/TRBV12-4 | CASSRTSGSPEQYF
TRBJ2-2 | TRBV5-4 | CASSPPNSGSNTGELFF
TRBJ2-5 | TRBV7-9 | CASSLYSSGQNQETQYF
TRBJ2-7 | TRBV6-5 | CASSYSSWGSYEQYF
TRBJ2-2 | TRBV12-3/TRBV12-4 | CASPRSRGANTGELFF
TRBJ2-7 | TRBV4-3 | CASSQGAGQSSYEQYF
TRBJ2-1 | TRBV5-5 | CASSLASGVWDEQFF
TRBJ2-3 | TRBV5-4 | CASSLVRATDTQYF
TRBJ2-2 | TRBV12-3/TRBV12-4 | CASQRGYGELFF
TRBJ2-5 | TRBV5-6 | CASSKKLAGVAETQYF
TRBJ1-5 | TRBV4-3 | CASSQDPRGYNQPQHF
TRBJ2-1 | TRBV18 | CASSNLAGDQNNEQFF
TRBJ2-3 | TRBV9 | CASSVGGNTDTQYF
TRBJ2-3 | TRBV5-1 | CASSLKREISTDTQYF
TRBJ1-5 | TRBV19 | CASSIIKGQPQHF
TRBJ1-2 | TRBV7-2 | CASSWTGWDGYTF
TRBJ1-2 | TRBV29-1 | CSVASLDRTRGYTF
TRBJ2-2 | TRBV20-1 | CSARDRTYGWELFF
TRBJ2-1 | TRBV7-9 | CASSRTINNEQFF
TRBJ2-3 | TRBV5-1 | CASSLVSGGGALDTQYF
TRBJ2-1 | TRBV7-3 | CASSLPGTYNEQFF
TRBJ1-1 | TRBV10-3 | CAISESTGKNTEAFF
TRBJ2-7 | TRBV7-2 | CASSLDRAGSYEQYF
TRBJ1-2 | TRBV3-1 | CASSPTGKDNYGYTF
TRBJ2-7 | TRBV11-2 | CASSLVGQYYEQYF
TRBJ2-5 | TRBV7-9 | CASSPSRLAEETQYF
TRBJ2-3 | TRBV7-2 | CASRPTADTQYF
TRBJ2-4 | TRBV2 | CASSEGQGRLDIQYF
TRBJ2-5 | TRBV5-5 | CASSLSTGQETQYF
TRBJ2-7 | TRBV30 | CAWSVVNEQYF
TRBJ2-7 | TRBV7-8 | CASSLRIGTGLYEQYF
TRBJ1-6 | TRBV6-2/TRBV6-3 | CASRTLMTVTPSPLHF
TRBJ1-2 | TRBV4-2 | CASSQDLGTLYGYTF
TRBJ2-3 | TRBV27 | CASSFGYWDTQYF
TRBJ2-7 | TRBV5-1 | CASSRDSGPIGEQYF
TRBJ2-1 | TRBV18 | CASAPPGGTSGTSSYNEQFF
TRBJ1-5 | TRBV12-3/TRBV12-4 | CASRTGSNQPQHF
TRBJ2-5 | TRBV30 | CAWDSQIKEETQYF
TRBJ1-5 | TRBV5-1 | CASSSGDSNQPQHF
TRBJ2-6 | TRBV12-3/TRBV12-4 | CASSIDRSRSGANVLTF
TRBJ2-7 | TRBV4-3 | CASSQEEGGYSYEQYF
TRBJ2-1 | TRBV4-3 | CASSPGTMYNEQFF
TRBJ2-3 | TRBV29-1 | CSVEGRGADTQYF